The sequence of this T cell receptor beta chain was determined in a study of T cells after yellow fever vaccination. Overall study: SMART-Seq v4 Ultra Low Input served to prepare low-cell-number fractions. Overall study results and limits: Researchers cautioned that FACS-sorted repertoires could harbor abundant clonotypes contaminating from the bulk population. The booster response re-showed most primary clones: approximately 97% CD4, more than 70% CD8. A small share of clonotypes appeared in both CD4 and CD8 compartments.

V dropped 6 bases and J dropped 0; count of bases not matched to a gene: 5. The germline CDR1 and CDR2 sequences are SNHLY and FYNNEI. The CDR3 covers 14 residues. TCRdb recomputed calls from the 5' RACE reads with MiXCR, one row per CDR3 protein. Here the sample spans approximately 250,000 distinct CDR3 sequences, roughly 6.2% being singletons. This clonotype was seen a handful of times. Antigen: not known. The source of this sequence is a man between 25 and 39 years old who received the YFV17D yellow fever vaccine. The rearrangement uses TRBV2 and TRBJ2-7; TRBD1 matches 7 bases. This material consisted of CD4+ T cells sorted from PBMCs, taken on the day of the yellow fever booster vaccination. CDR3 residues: CASRGQQTSYEQYF. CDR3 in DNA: TGTGCCAGCAGGGGACAGCAAACCTCCTACGAGCAGTACTTC.